The 23 T cell receptor beta chains in this list originate from one sample, sequenced in a study of blood T cell repertoires in COVID-19. Only in-frame clones appear in the TCRdb table, and some are missing; sequencing was by immunoSEQ multiplex PCR. The table has almost 350,000 clones, 85% to 90% seen once. The sequenced sample was PBMCs or T cells enriched from blood (not recorded which). The receptors originated from a woman aged 25 to 39 who had been exposed to COVID-19.

This clone appeared a single time. The chain uses TRBV5-1 and TRBJ2-7, with 9 bases fitting TRBD2. The CDR3 spans 15 residues. Per germline, CDR1 SGHRS and CDR2 YFSETQ. V lost 0 bases to trimming and J lost 3 bases; unmatched junction nucleotides: 4. The CDR3 loop reads CASSLVLAGDYEQYF. The CDR3 DNA sequence: TGCGCCAGCAGCTTGGTCTTAGCGGGGGACTACGAGCAGTACTTC.

The gene calls are TRBV29-1 and TRBJ2-5; 10 bases fit TRBD1. The trim removed 7 bases at V and 3 bases at J, leaving 5 bases unmatched. Germline V gene sequence: CDR1 SQVTM, CDR2 ANQGSEA. The CDR3 has 13 residues. This chain's CDR3 is CSGDRGFKETQYF. The CDR3, as DNA: TGCAGCGGGGACAGGGGTTTCAAAGAGACCCAGTACTTC. The variable domain in full, completed from reference TRBV29-1 and TRBJ2-5, reads SAVISQKPSRDICQRGTSLTIQCQVDSQVTMMFWYRQQPGQSLTLIATANQGSEATYESGFVIDKFPISRPNLTFSTLTVSNMSPEDSSIYLCSGDRGFKETQYFGPGTRLLVL.

In this sample, this clone turned up a few times. V gene TRBV2 combines with J gene TRBJ1-5; D might be TRBD1 (6 bases). V shed 4 bases and J shed 0 bases, with 16 bases lying between them. The germline gives CDR1 SNHLY, CDR2 FYNNEI. This CDR3 contains 17 residues. CDR3 sequence reads: CASSASTGIYSNQPQHF. CDR3 nucleotides: TGTGCCAGCAGTGCCTCGACAGGCATCTATAGCAATCAGCCCCAGCATTTT.

J is TRBJ1-6 and V is TRBV28; TRBD1 matches at 10 bases. CDR1 MDHEN and CDR2 SYDVKM come from the germline V gene. The CDR3 spans 12 residues. V gave up 9 bases and J gave up 13 bases; unmatched junction bases: 6. The CDR3 is CASIQDRGPLHF. In DNA, the CDR3 is TGTGCCAGTATCCAGGACAGGGGGCCCCTCCACTTT.

J is TRBJ2-7 and V is TRBV27, with D possibly matching TRBD2 (5 bases). The CDR3 runs to 15 residues. V shed 4 bases and J shed 3 bases, with 16 bases lying between them. CDR1 is MNHEY, CDR2 SMNVEV, per germline (reference sequence). The CDR3 sequence is CASSWAFSAHYEQYF. In nucleotides, the CDR3 is TGTGCCAGCAGTTGGGCCTTTAGCGCCCACTACGAGCAGTACTTC.

The chain has TRBV7-3 and TRBJ2-2, with 9 bases fitting TRBD1. Unmatched junction bases numbered 6, after V lost 1 base and J lost 3 bases. This CDR3 is 17 amino acids long. Germline V lookup: CDR1 SGHTA, CDR2 FQGTGA. The chain's CDR3 is CASSLMYRGLDTGELFF. The CDR3 nucleotides read TGTGCCAGCAGCTTAATGTACAGGGGGCTCGACACCGGGGAGCTGTTTTTT.

The genes are TRBV14 and TRBJ2-7; TRBD2 aligns across 11 bases. The CDR3 is made up of 15 amino acids. Germline trimming cut 4 bases from V and 5 bases from J; bases unmatched to any gene: 7. Germline CDR1 SGHDN, CDR2 FVKESK. CDR3 residues: CASSPLLAGAHEQYF. CDR3 coding DNA: TGTGCCAGCAGCCCCCTACTAGCGGGGGCTCACGAGCAGTACTTC.

V is TRBV28 and J is TRBJ2-7; 7 bases fit TRBD2. CDR1 and CDR2 from the germline V gene are MDHEN and SYDVKM. The CDR3 is 14 residues long. Trimming removed 7 bases from V and 2 bases from J; junction bases left unmatched: 8. Here the CDR3 reads CASTSGIRAYEQYF. As DNA, the CDR3 is TGTGCCAGCACGAGCGGGATCAGAGCCTACGAGCAGTACTTC.

As concerns this clone: Other DNA variants within this sample encode the same CDR3. The J gene is TRBJ1-6, the V gene TRBV28; no firm D call. The V gene lost 3 bases and the J gene lost 7 bases, with 10 bases spanning the gap. Germline CDR1 and CDR2: MDHEN and SYDVKM. This CDR3 has 14 amino acids. CDR3 nucleotides: TGTGCCAGCAGTTTGGGCCAGGTGAATTCACCCCTCCACTTT. Amino acids: CASSLGQVNSPLHF.

This clone appeared a few times. The rearrangement uses TRBV4-1 and TRBJ2-7; the D is unclear. Trimming removed 0 bases from V and 0 bases from J, with 6 bases in between. In germline, CDR1 is MGHRA, CDR2 YSYEKL. The CDR3 covers 14 residues. DNA for the CDR3: TGCGCCAGCAGCCAAGACTCCTCCTCCTACGAGCAGTACTTC. Its protein is CASSQDSSSYEQYF.

This clone occurred once. The rearrangement links TRBV3-1 (or the pseudogene TRBV3-2) to TRBJ2-1, with 14 bases aligning to TRBD2. The CDR3 loop spans 18 amino acids. Losses at the gene ends were 3 bases for V and 9 bases for J; bases not matched to a gene: 13. The germline V gene encodes CDR1 LGHDT and CDR2 YNNKEL (reference sequence). As DNA, the CDR3 is TGTGCCAGCAGCCAGGGGGGACTAGCGGGAGTGATTACGGGTGAGCAGTTCTTC. It is translated as CASSQGGLAGVITGEQFF.

The V and J genes are TRBV9 and TRBJ1-5; D may be TRBD1 (5 bases). Trimming took off 0 bases at V and 0 bases at J, with 19 bases between the two ends. This CDR3 has 19 amino acids. CDR1 is SGDLS, CDR2 YYNGEE, per germline. CDR3 protein: CASSVVGREDMDSNQPQHF. The CDR3 region has the DNA TGTGCCAGCAGCGTAGTAGGGCGGGAGGACATGGATAGCAATCAGCCCCAGCATTTT. The variable domain in full, completed from reference TRBV9 and TRBJ1-5, reads DSGVTQTPKHLITATGQRVTLRCSPRSGDLSVYWYQQSLDQGLQFLIQYYNGEERAKGNILERFSAQQFPDLHSELNLSSLELGDSALYFCASSVVGREDMDSNQPQHFGDGTRLSIL.

V usage is TRBV28 and J usage is TRBJ1-1; D perhaps matches TRBD1 (6 bases). The CDR3 is 15 residues long. With 5 bases removed from V and 2 bases from J, the gap between germline ends came to 15 bases. CDR1 is MDHEN and CDR2 is SYDVKM in the germline V gene. The CDR3: CASSPLRGLNTEAFF. The CDR3 DNA reads as TGTGCCAGCAGTCCCCTCAGGGGCCTCAACACTGAAGCTTTCTTT.

The chain carries TRBV28 and TRBJ2-7; 7 bases match TRBD1. The CDR3 sequence is 13 residues long. J gave up 2 bases and V 6 bases, and 4 bases lay outside the gene matches. The V gene's germline CDR1 is MDHEN and CDR2 SYDVKM. The CDR3 reads CASRQGQPYEQYF. In nucleotides, the CDR3 is TGTGCCAGCAGGCAGGGACAGCCCTACGAGCAGTACTTC.

The gene calls are TRBV3-1 (or the pseudogene TRBV3-2) and TRBJ1-6; D is possibly TRBD1 (5 bases). CDR1 and CDR2 (germline): LGHDT, YNNKEL (reference sequence). Trimming pared 1 base from V and 7 bases from J, leaving 17 bases between. The CDR3 runs 17 residues. CDR3: CASSQVSGLKWNSPLHF. CDR3 nucleotide sequence: TGTGCCAGCAGCCAAGTGTCAGGGTTGAAGTGGAATTCACCCCTCCACTTT.

V is TRBV6-5 and J is TRBJ1-5; D remains ambiguous. This CDR3 has 13 residues. V was clipped by 3 bases and J by 0 bases, with 3 bases between them. In germline, CDR1 is MNHEY, CDR2 SVGAGI. Written as DNA, the CDR3 is TGTGCCAGCAGTTATAATAGCAATCAGCCCCAGCATTTT. Translating gives CASSYNSNQPQHF.

The chain uses TRBV14 and TRBJ1-1; perhaps TRBD1 as D (5 bases). The CDR3 is 14 residues long. V shed 5 bases and J shed 4 bases, with 14 bases lying between them. Germline-derived CDR1 and CDR2 are SGHDN and FVKESK. CDR3 in amino acids: CASSVLRVATEAFF. CDR3 nucleotide sequence: TGTGCCAGCAGCGTTCTCAGGGTGGCCACTGAAGCTTTCTTT.

The chain links TRBV24-1 to TRBJ2-1, with 8 bases aligning to TRBD2. Germline trimming cut 1 base from V and 6 bases from J; bases unmatched to any gene: 7. Germline V gene sequence: CDR1 KGHDR, CDR2 SFDVKD. The CDR3 has 16 residues. The CDR3 protein is CATSDFSSGSGNEQFF. CDR3 bases: TGTGCCACCAGTGATTTTTCCAGCGGGAGTGGCAATGAGCAGTTCTTC.

CDR3 sequence: CASSKDRDSGNSPLHF. As DNA, the CDR3 is TGTGCCAGCAGCAAAGATCGGGACAGTGGTAATTCACCCCTCCACTTT. The V call is TRBV21-1, the J call TRBJ1-6; the DNA was not compared with TRBD1, the D call given in the table. TRBV21-1 is an annotated pseudogene. The CDR3 is 16 amino acids.

This chain uses TRBV13 with TRBJ2-7; 11 bases line up with TRBD1. CDR3 size: 15 residues. Trimming cost V 4 bases and J 3 bases; bases outside gene matches: 5. The V gene's germline CDR1 is PRHDT and CDR2 FYEKMQ (reference sequence). CDR3 in DNA: TGTGCCAGCAGCTCCGGACAGGGGGCTTTCTACGAGCAGTACTTC. As protein: CASSSGQGAFYEQYF.

The CDR3 DNA follows: TGTGCCAGCAGACAAAGCGCAAGTGGGAGGGGCCAGCAGTACTTC. Amino acid sequence: CASRQSASGRGQQYF. This chain joins TRBV5-6 and TRBJ2-7; 7 positions match TRBD2. This CDR3 region has 15 residues. The ends lost 5 bases at V and 8 bases at J; junction bases unmatched: 16. CDR1 and CDR2 from the germline V gene are SGHDT and YYEEEE.

The CDR3 region has the DNA TGTGCAAGTCCTCCCTCCGGTCTTGACAATGAGCAGTTCTTC. This codes for CASPPSGLDNEQFF. J is TRBJ2-1 and V is TRBV12-2; TRBD2 reflects the table's D call only, with no check against the DNA. TRBV12-2 is recorded as a pseudogene. CDR3 length equals 14 residues.

The chain combines TRBV12-3 or TRBV12-4 with TRBJ1-2; 7 bases align to TRBD1. V was pared by 5 bases and J by 9 bases, with 9 bases of the junction left unmatched. This CDR3 spans 13 amino acids. The CDR3: CASSAPGGTSYTF. Written as DNA, the CDR3 is TGTGCCAGCAGTGCACCAGGGGGAACGAGCTACACCTTC.